The text below deals with one TCR beta chain. Its antigen remains unknown. The data belong to a study of cytomegalovirus exposure and HLA in healthy donors. Study-level points and caveats: Presence/absence results assume similar sequencing depth per donor, which may not hold.

The V and J ends lost 1 base and 2 bases, in that order; junction bases with no gene match: 7. Germline CDR1 SGHAT, CDR2 FQNNGV. The CDR3 contains 17 residues. 13 Jbeta primers and 60 Vbeta primers were used for the PCR. The protocol was immunoSEQ multiplex PCR, while the TCRdb copy is restricted to in-frame clones and leaves out a portion. Among some 200,000 clones, more than 85% were seen once, and the ten largest hold 1%. The sample was PBMCs. This TCR was recovered from a woman aged 18 to 35 in good health and CMV-seronegative. The chain has TRBV11-2 and TRBJ2-5; 10 bases are shared with TRBD2. The CDR3 loop is CASSLGASGGTQETQYF. CDR3 in DNA: TGTGCCAGCAGCTTAGGAGCTAGCGGGGGAACTCAAGAGACCCAGTACTTC.